This record concerns one T cell receptor (beta chain) sequence. V lost 6 bases to trimming and J lost 0 bases, with 17 bases between them. There are 16 residues in the CDR3. From RNA transcripts, TCR beta CDR3 regions were amplified. The primer set for the first-round RT-PCR of the TCR CDR3 was HTBI. TCRdb analysed the multiplex PCR reads with MiXCR anew, one entry per CDR3 protein. Among some 500,000 distinct CDR3 sequences, around a quarter were seen once, and the ten largest hold over 9%. These data originate in a study of T cells in Graves' hyperthyroidism and ophthalmopathy. The receptor's source is a woman aged 25 to 45 with Graves' ophthalmopathy. The chain recombines TRBV12-3 or TRBV12-4 with TRBJ1-2; D may be TRBD1 (5 bases). The specimen sequenced was blood. CDR3 in amino acids: CASSRGAWVSNYGYTF. For the CDR3, the DNA is TGTGCCAGCAGCCGAGGGGCGTGGGTATCTAACTATGGCTACACCTTC.